This TCR beta chain was identified in a study of T cell responses to AZD1222 COVID-19 vaccine. Points from the study as a whole: Once two AZD1222 doses were given, Spike-specific TCR breadth and depth went up.

The CDR3 spans 16 residues. Trimming took off 0 bases at V and 3 bases at J, with 12 bases between the two ends. CDR1 and CDR2 (germline): LGHNA, YNFKEQ. Concerning this clone itself: The antigen remains unidentified.

The method was immunoSEQ multiplex PCR; TCRdb's version includes in-frame clones alone and lacks a portion of them. The sample consists of more than 150,000 clones, approximately 90% of them appearing once. Material: peripheral blood, obtained on day 0 of AZD1222 vaccination. This clonotype originated in an adult in good health. J is TRBJ1-3 and V is TRBV4-2; D is ambiguous. CDR3 sequence (DNA): TGTGCCAGCAGCCAAGATCTTTGGGGTGATGGAAACACCATATATTTT. Its protein is CASSQDLWGDGNTIYF.